These 25 T cell receptor beta chains originate from one sample sequenced in a study of neurological immune-mediated disorders. TCRdb re-called the 5' RACE reads with MiXCR, one entry per CDR3 protein. Of over 25,000 distinct CDR3 sequences in the sample, about 1.6% are singletons; the top ten hold roughly 8.7%. Source material: PBMCs. These receptors all stem from a woman between 25 and 40 years old with multiple sclerosis.

This clonotype was seen at least ten times. This rearrangement joins TRBV20-1 to TRBJ2-7; 7 nucleotides match TRBD1. This CDR3 has 16 amino acids. Germline CDR1 reads DFQATT; CDR2 reads SNEGSKA (reference sequence). Trimming at V came to 6 bases and at J to 3 bases, leaving 17 bases not matched to a gene. The DNA of the CDR3 is TGCAGTGCAAGTACCTTACAGGGGATTGGGATCTACGAGCAGTACTTC. This sequence encodes CSASTLQGIGIYEQYF.

Many counts were recorded for this clonotype. V and J are TRBV6-6 and TRBJ2-7; TRBD2 is a possible D gene (5 bases). CDR1 MNHNY and CDR2 SVGAGI come from the germline V gene (reference sequence). The CDR3 runs 13 residues. Trimming took 5 bases from V and 5 from J, leaving 13 bases between them. The CDR3 loop reads CASSNQRENEQYF. The CDR3 region has the DNA TGTGCCAGCAGTAACCAGAGGGAGAACGAGCAGTACTTC.

This clonotype has a count of ten or more. The chain uses TRBV20-1 and TRBJ2-7; TRBD1 might be the D (7 bases). The CDR3 has 11 residues. CDR1 DFQATT and CDR2 SNEGSKA come from the germline V gene (reference sequence). V lost 5 bases to trimming and J lost 9 bases, with 14 bases between them. In DNA form, the CDR3 reads TGCAGTGCTTCTCAGGGGGGATGGCAGTACTTC. This translates into CSASQGGWQYF.

This clonotype came up many times. The genes are TRBV7-8 and TRBJ2-3; perhaps TRBD2 as D (7 bases). The germline V gene encodes CDR1 SGHVS and CDR2 FQNEAQ. This CDR3 comprises 14 residues. V lost 4 bases and J 6 bases, leaving 14 bases between the germline ends. CDR3 DNA sequence: TGTGCCAGCAGCTCAAGGGGGGGATCGGATACGCAGTATTTT. Translation gives CASSSRGGSDTQYF.

This clonotype was counted ten times or more. The J gene is TRBJ2-2, the V gene TRBV5-1, with a tentative D call TRBD2 (5 bases). Germline V gene data show CDR1 as SGHRS and CDR2 as YFSETQ. The CDR3 length is 14 residues. The V gene lost 3 bases and the J gene lost 5 bases, with 11 bases spanning the gap. As DNA, the CDR3 is TGCGCCAGCAGCTGGACCCCGGGAACCGGGGAGCTGTTTTTT. The encoded protein is CASSWTPGTGELFF. The entire variable domain, with the rest obtained from reference TRBV5-1 and TRBJ2-2, is as follows: KAGVTQTPRYLIKTRGQQVTLSCSPISGHRSVSWYQQTPGQGLQFLFEYFSETQRNKGNFPGRFSGRQFSNSRSEMNVSTLELGDSALYLCASSWTPGTGELFFGEGSRLTVL.

Ten or more counts support this clonotype. The chain combines TRBV12-3 or TRBV12-4 with TRBJ2-3; 8 bases map to TRBD1. The CDR3 consists of 14 residues. Trimming at V came to 4 bases and at J to 4 bases, leaving 4 bases not matched to a gene. The CDR3 bases are TGTGCCAGCAGTTCCCGACAGGGGTCAGATACGCAGTATTTT. Its protein product is CASSSRQGSDTQYF.

In this sample, this clonotype turned up many times. The gene calls are TRBV4-1 and TRBJ2-3, with 7 bases matching TRBD2. The CDR3 runs to 16 residues. The V gene end was trimmed by 7 bases and the J gene end by 2 bases; junction bases not matched to a gene: 12. The germline CDR1 and CDR2 sequences are MGHRA and YSYEKL. The CDR3 protein is CASILPPSGDTDTQYF. The CDR3 nucleotides read TGCGCCAGCATCCTACCCCCCAGCGGGGACACAGATACGCAGTATTTT.

The rearrangement links TRBV24-1 to TRBJ1-1, with 9 positions matching TRBD1. V was pared by 7 bases and J by 3 bases, with 5 bases of the junction left unmatched. From germline, CDR1 is KGHDR and CDR2 SFDVKD. The CDR3 is 14 residues long. The CDR3 sequence: CATRGQGRYTEAFF. Written as DNA, the CDR3 is TGTGCCACCAGGGGACAGGGAAGGTACACTGAAGCTTTCTTT.

This clonotype has at least ten counts. The rearrangement uses TRBV20-1 and TRBJ2-7; maybe TRBD1 (7 bases). CDR1 is DFQATT, CDR2 SNEGSKA, per germline (reference sequence). The CDR3 extends over 14 amino acids. V lost 3 bases, J lost 4 bases, and 16 bases lay in between. The CDR3 coding sequence is TGCAGTGCTAGGAGGGGGGCAGGGGGTTACGAGCAGTACTTC. Its protein product is CSARRGAGGYEQYF.

Ten or more counts support this clonotype. V is TRBV5-1 and J is TRBJ2-7; D gene ambiguous. The CDR3 sequence is 16 residues long. Germline V gene lookup returns CDR1 SGHRS and CDR2 YFSETQ. V lost 4 bases and J lost 4, with 21 bases in between. The CDR3 protein is CASSRDFRVRNYEQYF. In DNA form, the CDR3 reads TGCGCCAGCAGCCGAGACTTTAGGGTCCGGAATTACGAGCAGTACTTC.

This clonotype has ten or more counts. CDR3 in amino acids: CASSLGGMAGEQFF. The CDR3 nucleotides are TGTGCCAGCAGCTTAGGGGGTATGGCGGGTGAGCAGTTCTTC. This chain uses TRBV7-2 with TRBJ2-1, with D possibly TRBD2 on 5 matching bases. The CDR3 is 14 residues long. With 1 base removed from V and 9 bases from J, the gap between germline ends came to 13 bases. In germline, CDR1 is SGHTA, CDR2 FQGNSA.

This clonotype was detected many times. The rearrangement links TRBV11-2 to TRBJ2-1; 12 nucleotides match TRBD2. CDR1 is SGHAT and CDR2 is FQNNGV in the germline V gene. Trimming took 5 bases from V and 4 from J; bases not matched to a gene: 6. The CDR3 is 16 residues long. CDR3 nucleotides: TGTGCCAGCAGCCGAAGCGGGACTAGCGGGTACAATGAGCAGTTCTTC. It translates to CASSRSGTSGYNEQFF.

This clonotype was recorded many times. In DNA, the CDR3 is TGCGCCAGCAGCTGGACAGGGGCCGGGGAGCTGTTTTTT. Residues: CASSWTGAGELFF. J is TRBJ2-2 and V is TRBV5-1, with 9 bases identical to TRBD1. CDR3 length equals 13 residues. Losses at the gene ends were 3 bases for V and 6 bases for J; bases not matched to a gene: 0. Germline values: CDR1 SGHRS, CDR2 YFSETQ.

This clonotype was observed at least ten times. This chain joins TRBV5-1 and TRBJ2-2, with TRBD1 matching over 8 bases. The V gene's germline CDR1 is SGHRS and CDR2 YFSETQ. CDR3 length equals 15 residues. The V segment lost 4 bases and the J segment 5 bases; nucleotides outside the gene matches: 7. CDR3 region: CASSPGQGDTGELFF. Written as DNA, the CDR3 is TGCGCCAGCAGCCCCGGACAGGGAGATACCGGGGAGCTGTTTTTT.

This clonotype was observed at least ten times. In DNA, the CDR3 is TGCGCCAGCAGCCATCAGCCCTCTGGGGCCAACGTCCTGACTTTC. Its translation: CASSHQPSGANVLTF. V is TRBV5-1 and J is TRBJ2-6; the D is unclear. The CDR3 runs 15 residues. Trimming removed 4 bases at V and 0 bases at J, with 8 bases between. Germline V gene data show CDR1 as SGHRS and CDR2 as YFSETQ.

This clonotype was recorded many times. The genes are TRBV7-2 and TRBJ2-6; weak D call: TRBD1 (5 bases). CDR1 and CDR2 (germline): SGHTA, FQGNSA. V shed 5 bases and J shed 0 bases, with 8 bases lying between them. The CDR3 is 15 amino acids. This CDR3 reads CASSGALSGANVLTF. As DNA, the CDR3 is TGTGCCAGCAGCGGGGCACTCTCTGGGGCCAACGTCCTGACTTTC. The whole variable domain, remainder taken from reference TRBV7-2 and TRBJ2-6, is GAGVSQSPSNKVTEKGKDVELRCDPISGHTALYWYRQSLGQGLEFLIYFQGNSAPDKSGLPSDRFSAERTGGSVSTLTIQRTQQEDSAVYLCASSGALSGANVLTFGAGSRLTVL.

This clonotype was seen at least ten times. This chain uses TRBV4-2 with TRBJ2-7, with 14 bases lining up with TRBD2. The germline CDR1 and CDR2 sequences are LGHNA and YNFKEQ. Trimming at V came to 0 bases and at J to 9 bases, leaving 1 base not matched to a gene. The CDR3 contains 14 residues. CDR3 sequence: CASSQDGLAGGQYF. DNA for the CDR3: TGTGCCAGCAGCCAAGATGGACTAGCGGGGGGGCAGTACTTC.

This clonotype was found many times. This chain connects TRBV12-3 or TRBV12-4 to TRBJ1-2; possibly TRBD1 for D (5 bases). This CDR3 spans 13 amino acids. Trimming removed 1 base from V and 11 bases from J, with 14 bases in between. The CDR3 DNA sequence: TGTGCCAGCAGTTTAGGAGGGACGGCGGAGTACACCTTC. Its translation: CASSLGGTAEYTF.

This clonotype was recorded at least ten times. V gene TRBV12-3 or TRBV12-4 combines with J gene TRBJ2-3; D might be TRBD2 (6 bases). V was trimmed by 7 bases and J by 6 bases, leaving 14 bases between them. The CDR3 is 13 residues long. CDR3 in DNA: TGTGCCAGCATTATGGAGGGATTGGATACGCAGTATTTT. This sequence encodes CASIMEGLDTQYF.

At least ten counts were recorded for this clonotype. The gene calls are TRBV6-6 and TRBJ2-5; perhaps TRBD1 as D (5 bases). CDR3 length: 15 residues. Trimming stripped 0 bases from V and 1 base from J, with 9 bases between. The germline gives CDR1 MNHNY, CDR2 SVGAGI (reference sequence). The DNA of the CDR3 is TGTGCCAGCAGTTACTCGATAGGGGCCCAAGAGACCCAGTACTTC. Protein sequence: CASSYSIGAQETQYF.

This clonotype was picked up many times. This sequence joins TRBV5-1 and TRBJ2-2, with D possibly TRBD1 on 6 matching bases. V dropped 0 bases and J dropped 1 base, with 7 bases sitting between them. CDR1 is SGHRS, CDR2 YFSETQ, per germline. There are 15 residues in the CDR3. The CDR3 here is CASSLGTVNTGELFF. The CDR3 DNA reads TGCGCCAGCAGCTTGGGGACAGTGAACACCGGGGAGCTGTTTTTT.

This clonotype was detected many times. The chain is built from TRBV27 and TRBJ2-3; D is unclear. Trimming cost V 7 bases and J 4 bases, with 15 bases left between them. CDR1 is MNHEY and CDR2 is SMNVEV in the germline V gene (reference sequence). This CDR3 has 14 amino acids. The CDR3 loop is CASKTLGGSDTQYF. The CDR3 DNA sequence: TGTGCCAGCAAAACCTTAGGTGGGTCAGATACGCAGTATTTT.

This clonotype appeared many times. The J gene is TRBJ1-2, the V gene TRBV18; TRBD1 matches 10 bases. The ends lost 2 bases at V and 6 bases at J; junction bases unmatched: 3. The CDR3 length is 14 residues. Germline V gives CDR1 KGHSH, CDR2 LQKENI. CDR3 region: CASSPTGTGDGYTF. DNA for the CDR3: TGTGCCAGCTCACCAACCGGGACAGGGGATGGCTACACCTTC. Full variable domain (missing parts from reference TRBV18 and TRBJ1-2): NAGVMQNPRHLVRRRGQEARLRCSPMKGHSHVYWYRQLPEEGLKFMVYLQKENIIDESGMPKERFSAEFPKEGPSILRIQQVVRGDSAAYFCASSPTGTGDGYTFGSGTRLTVV.

This clonotype was seen many times. The genes are TRBV7-9 and TRBJ1-5; no reliable D call. Germline values: CDR1 SEHNR, CDR2 FQNEAQ (reference sequence). The CDR3 consists of 16 residues. V gave up 1 base and J gave up 6 bases, with 16 bases separating them. In DNA form, the CDR3 reads TGTGCCAGCAGCTTAGGATCCCGGGAGGTCAGTCAGCCCCAGCATTTT. It encodes CASSLGSREVSQPQHF.

This clonotype was observed many times. The rearrangement joins TRBV4-1 to TRBJ2-3; the D call may be TRBD1 or TRBD2 (5 bases each). The CDR3 runs to 14 residues. Trimming shortened V by 6 bases and J by 5 bases, and 15 bases separated the two germline ends. CDR1 is MGHRA and CDR2 is YSYEKL in the germline V gene. This CDR3 is CASRPPGRRDTQYF. The DNA for the CDR3 is TGCGCCAGCAGACCCCCGGGACGTCGAGATACGCAGTATTTT.